What follows are 17 T cell receptor beta chains derived from one specimen sequenced in a study of CD8+ T cells in alopecia areata. Treatment meaning: oral pan-JAK inhibitor, 5-10 mg twice daily. Sequencing templates came from extracted RNA that was reverse transcribed into cDNA. The protocol was immunoSEQ multiplex PCR, while the TCRdb copy is restricted to in-frame clones and leaves out a portion. Of roughly 40,000 clones in the sample, about two thirds were seen once. Sample: CD8+ T cells sorted from blood, taken at week 4, from a patient treated with tofacitinib. These receptors came from a human donor with alopecia areata.

This chain links TRBV13 with TRBJ2-5; unclear D gene. CDR1 PRHDT and CDR2 FYEKMQ come from the germline V gene (reference sequence). With 2 bases removed from V and 2 bases from J, the gap between germline ends came to 6 bases. The CDR3 loop spans 13 amino acids. The CDR3 reads CASSLRSQETQYF. The CDR3 nucleotides read TGTGCCAGCAGCTTAAGGTCACAAGAGACCCAGTACTTC.

This clone has a single count. This specimen includes other DNA sequences encoding the same CDR3. This chain connects TRBV30 to TRBJ1-1; D is unresolved. V shed 0 bases and J shed 1 base, with 6 bases lying between them. The CDR3 spans 13 residues. Looked up from germline, CDR1 is GTSNPN and CDR2 is SVGIG (reference sequence). CDR3 sequence: CAWSVLGNTEAFF. Here the CDR3 DNA reads TGTGCCTGGAGTGTACTAGGGAACACTGAAGCTTTCTTT.

V and J are TRBV27 and TRBJ2-7; D is undetermined. This CDR3 has 12 residues. Germline-derived CDR1 and CDR2 are MNHEY and SMNVEV (reference sequence). V was trimmed by 6 bases and J by 0 bases, leaving 6 bases between them. CDR3 DNA sequence: TGTGCCAGCAGGGCTCTCTCCTACGAGCAGTACTTC. Translation: CASRALSYEQYF.

Only a few counts were recorded for this clone. The chain carries TRBV7-2 and TRBJ2-7, with a weak D call TRBD1 (6 bases). Germline V CDR1 and CDR2: SGHTA, FQGNSA. The CDR3 is 13 amino acids. V was shortened by 6 bases and J by 1 base, with 10 bases between the two germline ends. DNA for the CDR3: TGTGCCAGCAGGATTGACAGGTCCTACGAGCAGTACTTC. It is translated as CASRIDRSYEQYF.

The gene calls are TRBV9 and TRBJ2-6, with unresolved D. This CDR3 region has 15 residues. V lost 0 bases, J lost 2 bases, and 6 bases lay in between. Looked up from germline, CDR1 is SGDLS and CDR2 is YYNGEE. CDR3 residues: CASSVGAAGANVLTF. CDR3 bases: TGTGCCAGCAGCGTAGGGGCGGCTGGGGCCAACGTCCTGACTTTC. The full variable domain, with the rest looked up from reference TRBV9 and TRBJ2-6, is DSGVTQTPKHLITATGQRVTLRCSPRSGDLSVYWYQQSLDQGLQFLIQYYNGEERAKGNILERFSAQQFPDLHSELNLSSLELGDSALYFCASSVGAAGANVLTFGAGSRLTVL.

This clone has just a few counts. This chain links TRBV29-1 with TRBJ2-7; 8 positions match TRBD1. The V gene's germline CDR1 is SQVTM and CDR2 ANQGSEA. The CDR3 runs to 16 residues. V shed 5 bases, J shed 3 bases, and the junction held 15 bases outside the gene matches. The CDR3 region has the DNA TGCAGCGTTCCAGGGGTTGGAGGACAGGGCGTCTACGAGCAGTACTTC. Amino acids: CSVPGVGGQGVYEQYF.

This clone appeared a single time. V gene TRBV4-3 combines with J gene TRBJ2-7; D perhaps matches TRBD2 (6 bases). This CDR3 has 16 residues. V lost 4 bases and J 1 base, leaving 17 bases between the germline ends. Germline V CDR1 and CDR2: LGHNA, YSLEER. In DNA, the CDR3 is TGCGCCAGCAGCCCCGGGGATGGGGACTCGTCCTACGAGCAGTACTTC. It translates to CASSPGDGDSSYEQYF.

The chain recombines TRBV29-1 with TRBJ2-7; 10 nucleotides match TRBD1. The CDR3 has 13 residues. The germline V gene encodes CDR1 SQVTM and CDR2 ANQGSEA. V was pared by 6 bases and J by 3 bases, with 5 bases of the junction left unmatched. CDR3 sequence reads: CSVRDRGGYEQYF. The CDR3 coding sequence is TGCAGCGTCCGGGACAGGGGTGGCTACGAGCAGTACTTC.

A few counts support this clone. The chain recombines TRBV29-1 with TRBJ1-1; D may be TRBD1 (5 bases). The CDR3 runs to 15 residues. Trimming pared 3 bases from V and 0 bases from J, leaving 14 bases between. From germline, CDR1 is SQVTM and CDR2 ANQGSEA. The CDR3: CSVEGDPRLNTEAFF. The CDR3 nucleotides are TGCAGCGTTGAGGGGGACCCCCGATTGAACACTGAAGCTTTCTTT.

This clone has a single count. This chain links TRBV29-1 with TRBJ2-4; D ambiguous. Per germline, CDR1 SQVTM and CDR2 ANQGSEA. V was shortened by 4 bases and J by 5 bases, with 18 bases between the two germline ends. CDR3 length: 15 amino acids. CDR3 sequence reads: CSVASPREKENIQYF. CDR3 DNA sequence: TGCAGCGTTGCTTCCCCAAGAGAAAAAGAAAACATTCAGTACTTC.

CDR3: CASSVRGIGDGYTF. The CDR3 bases are TGTGCCAGCAGTGTTAGGGGGATTGGGGATGGCTACACCTTC. This chain uses TRBV2 with TRBJ1-2; tentative D call: TRBD1 (6 bases). V lost 4 bases and J lost 6, with 15 bases in between. CDR1 and CDR2 from the germline V gene are SNHLY and FYNNEI. The CDR3 consists of 14 residues.

The CDR3 DNA reads TGTGCCACCGCCTCGACCACAGATACGCAGTATTTT. Encoded protein: CATASTTDTQYF. The chain carries TRBV6-5 and TRBJ2-3; unclear D gene. Germline loops: CDR1 MNHEY, CDR2 SVGAGI. Trimming stripped 10 bases from V and 2 bases from J, with 10 bases between. The CDR3 loop spans 12 amino acids.

The rearrangement links TRBV27 to TRBJ2-3; 11 nucleotides line up with TRBD2. Germline loops: CDR1 MNHEY, CDR2 SMNVEV (reference sequence). There are 17 residues in the CDR3. The J segment lost 5 bases and the V segment lost 4 bases, leaving 11 bases of the junction unmatched. CDR3 protein: CASSSYLTSGVQDTQYF. The CDR3, as DNA: TGTGCCAGCAGTTCCTACTTGACTAGCGGGGTGCAAGATACGCAGTATTTT.

A few counts support this clone. The chain employs TRBV27 and TRBJ1-6, with unresolved D. V shed 4 bases and J shed 0 bases, with 7 bases lying between them. The CDR3 runs to 15 residues. The germline gives CDR1 MNHEY, CDR2 SMNVEV (reference sequence). This CDR3 reads CASSSRDSYNSPLHF. CDR3 in DNA: TGTGCCAGCAGTTCCCGGGACTCCTATAATTCACCCCTCCACTTT.

The rearrangement links TRBV15 to TRBJ2-1, with D perhaps matching TRBD1 (5 bases). Germline assignment: CDR1 LNHNV and CDR2 YYDKDF (reference sequence). The CDR3 sequence is 17 residues long. V shed 3 bases and J shed 0 bases, with 15 bases lying between them. CDR3 sequence: CATSSISGPISYNEQFF. Written as DNA, the CDR3 is TGTGCCACCAGCAGTATTTCAGGGCCAATCTCCTACAATGAGCAGTTCTTC.

The chain recombines TRBV4-3 with TRBJ2-1; the D gene is possibly TRBD2 (6 bases). Germline CDR1 is LGHNA and CDR2 is YSLEER. The V gene lost 0 bases and the J gene lost 5 bases, with 11 bases spanning the gap. The CDR3 contains 15 residues. The CDR3 nucleotides read TGCGCCAGCAGCCAAGAGGGAGGATTCAACAATGAGCAGTTCTTC. Residues: CASSQEGGFNNEQFF.

This clone was observed once. This rearrangement joins TRBV4-3 to TRBJ1-1; 7 nucleotides line up with TRBD1. The CDR3 loop spans 13 amino acids. Trimming at V came to 5 bases and at J to 4 bases, leaving 4 bases not matched to a gene. Germline-derived CDR1 and CDR2 are LGHNA and YSLEER. The chain's CDR3 is CASSSTGSTEAFF. The CDR3 DNA follows: TGCGCCAGCAGCTCGACAGGGAGCACTGAAGCTTTCTTT.